This T cell receptor (beta chain) appears in the sequencing data of a study of long-term antiretroviral therapy in people with HIV. The assay, immunoSEQ v3.0, was run at survey level. The data were produced by immunoSEQ multiplex PCR, yet TCRdb's version contains in-frame clones alone and is incomplete. Here the sample spans roughly 20,000 clones, roughly 85% being singletons. The specimen was unsorted PBMCs, collected 4.1 years after starting antiretroviral therapy. The TCR originated in a woman between 35 and 50 years old with HIV.

The CDR3 protein is CASSPPGLAGGGRYEQYF. In nucleotides, the CDR3 is TGTGCCAGCTCACCACCGGGACTAGCGGGAGGAGGGAGATACGAGCAGTACTTC. The chain couples TRBV18 to TRBJ2-7; 15 bases are shared with TRBD2. The CDR3 sequence is 18 residues long. V shed 0 bases and J 4 bases; nucleotides not matched to a gene: 7. Germline V gene data show CDR1 as KGHSH and CDR2 as LQKENI.